These 8 T cell receptor beta chains were sequenced from one sample in a study of PD-1 blockade in classical Hodgkin lymphoma. The time point: cycle 4 day 1 (C4D1), after six to seven weeks of nivolumab. All the patients suffered relapse after autologous stem cell transplantation, and brentuximab vedotin exposure differed. The data were produced by immunoSEQ multiplex PCR, yet TCRdb's version contains in-frame clones alone and is incomplete. The table records 7,000 to 8,500 clones, roughly 80% of them present only once. The sequenced sample was peripheral blood mononuclear cells (PBMCs), obtained before the fourth cycle of nivolumab. The source is a human donor with classical Hodgkin lymphoma.

The CDR3 reads CASSVFDRGSGNTIYF. The CDR3 bases are TGTGCCAGCAGCGTCTTCGACAGGGGCTCTGGAAACACCATATATTTT. The gene calls are TRBV9 and TRBJ1-3; 8 positions match TRBD1. CDR3 size: 16 residues. Germline values: CDR1 SGDLS, CDR2 YYNGEE. The ends lost 2 bases at V and 0 bases at J; junction bases unmatched: 4.

V usage is TRBV6-1 and J usage is TRBJ1-3, with D perhaps matching TRBD1 (6 bases). Trimming shortened V by 4 bases and J by 0 bases, and 10 bases separated the two germline ends. This CDR3 contains 15 residues. Looked up from germline, CDR1 is MNHNS and CDR2 is SASEGT. In DNA, the CDR3 is TGTGCCAGCAGTGGGGACACTTACTCTGGAAACACCATATATTTT. Its translation is CASSGDTYSGNTIYF.

The chain links TRBV18 to TRBJ1-2; 10 bases align to TRBD1. The germline V gene encodes CDR1 KGHSH and CDR2 LQKENI. Trimming removed 0 bases from V and 9 bases from J; junction bases left unmatched: 7. CDR3 length: 15 residues. DNA of the CDR3: TGTGCCAGCTCACCACCGGGACAGGGGTCTATAAGCTACACCTTC. This sequence encodes CASSPPGQGSISYTF. Full variable domain (remainder filled in from reference TRBV18 and TRBJ1-2): NAGVMQNPRHLVRRRGQEARLRCSPMKGHSHVYWYRQLPEEGLKFMVYLQKENIIDESGMPKERFSAEFPKEGPSILRIQQVVRGDSAAYFCASSPPGQGSISYTFGSGTRLTVV.

The chain uses TRBV4-3 and TRBJ1-6; D is unclear. CDR1 is LGHNA and CDR2 is YSLEER in the germline V gene. The V end lost 4 bases, the J end lost 10 bases, and 8 bases lay between the germline ends. The CDR3 has 12 amino acids. The DNA for the CDR3 is TGCGCCAGCAGCCTCCCCGGGTCACCCCTCCACTTT. Translation gives CASSLPGSPLHF.

The V call is TRBV5-4, the J call TRBJ1-1; the match to TRBD1 covers 11 bases. In germline, CDR1 is SGHNT, CDR2 YYREEE (reference sequence). V lost 2 bases and J lost 10; bases outside the gene matches: 10. This CDR3 is built from 15 residues. The DNA of the CDR3 is TGTGCCAGCAGCTTAGAAACTGGACAGGGGGCTGGAGCTTTCTTT. It translates to CASSLETGQGAGAFF.

This chain uses TRBV6-5 with TRBJ2-7; 7 positions agree with TRBD2. Germline V gene lookup returns CDR1 MNHEY and CDR2 SVGAGI. The CDR3 is 15 residues long. Trimming cost V 6 bases and J 0 bases; bases outside gene matches: 8. The CDR3 nucleotides read TGTGCCAGCAGACGAGCGGGGCCCAGCTCCTACGAGCAGTACTTC. Translation: CASRRAGPSSYEQYF.

CDR3 region: CASSSQGIGLFF. CDR3 in DNA: TGTGCCAGCAGTTCCCAAGGGATAGGACTGTTTTTT. The chain combines TRBV2 with TRBJ1-4; no reliable D call. The length of the CDR3 is 12 residues. V lost 5 bases, J lost 13 bases, and 14 bases lay in between. Germline CDR1 SNHLY, CDR2 FYNNEI.

CDR3 residues: CASSLVGGAQETQYF. The CDR3 region has the DNA TGTGCCAGCAGCTTAGTCGGTGGGGCTCAAGAGACCCAGTACTTC. The chain is built from TRBV11-2 and TRBJ2-5; a weak D match, TRBD1 (5 bases). The CDR3 extends over 15 amino acids. The V gene's germline CDR1 is SGHAT and CDR2 FQNNGV. V shed 1 base and J shed 2 bases, with 11 bases lying between them.